This TCR beta chain was obtained from a study of T cells in Graves' hyperthyroidism and ophthalmopathy. The V segment lost 4 bases and the J segment 0 bases; nucleotides outside the gene matches: 8. Germline V gene data show CDR1 as SGDLS and CDR2 as YYNGEE. The CDR3 contains 18 residues. TCR beta CDR3 regions were amplified from RNA transcripts. The HTBI primer set drove a first-round RT-PCR of the TCR CDR3. Using its own MiXCR run on the multiplex PCR reads, TCRdb lists one record per CDR3 protein. The table has 350,000 or so distinct CDR3 sequences, approximately 22% seen once. Sequenced material: blood. V gene TRBV9 combines with J gene TRBJ2-3; TRBD2 matches at 13 bases. The receptor comes from a woman in her fifties or sixties with Graves' hyperthyroidism. CDR3 sequence reads: CASSPRLAGGPSTDTQYF. CDR3 nucleotides: TGTGCCAGCAGCCCCCGACTAGCGGGGGGCCCAAGCACAGATACGCAGTATTTT.